One and the same sample provided the 5 T cell receptor beta chains below, sequenced in a study of graft-versus-host responses after intestinal transplantation. These TCRs' antigens remain unknown. Clones were sequenced by immunoSEQ multiplex PCR, and TCRdb holds only the in-frame ones, with some missing. The sample has over 75,000 clones, about 85% seen once. Sequenced here: unstimulated CD4+ T cells sorted from spleen or lymph node cells, sampled before transplant. These receptors all come from a human donor who was the organ donor for an intestinal transplant.

The rearrangement uses TRBV5-1 and TRBJ2-2; D is perhaps TRBD1 (6 bases). Trimming left V 7 bases short and J 6 bases short, with 13 bases between. Looked up from germline, CDR1 is SGHRS and CDR2 is YFSETQ. CDR3 length: 13 amino acids. Written as DNA, the CDR3 is TGCGCCAGCGGACCGGGGACACCCGGGGAGCTGTTTTTT. It encodes CASGPGTPGELFF.

This clone has just one count. V and J are TRBV30 and TRBJ2-1; the D is unclear. The CDR3 is 12 residues long. Trimming removed 0 bases at V and 10 bases at J, with 10 bases between. The germline V gene encodes CDR1 GTSNPN and CDR2 SVGIG (reference sequence). In nucleotides, the CDR3 is TGTGCCTGGAGTGTAGCCGGTCGGGAGCAGTTCTTC. Its protein product is CAWSVAGREQFF.

The gene calls are TRBV29-1 and TRBJ2-1; 10 positions match TRBD1. Germline CDR1 and CDR2: SQVTM and ANQGSEA. V was clipped by 1 base and J by 9 bases; unmatched bases: 9. This CDR3 has 15 amino acids. CDR3 DNA: TGCAGCGTTGAAGTTTCGGGGACAGGGGATATTGAGCAGTTCTTC. It specifies CSVEVSGTGDIEQFF.

The chain couples TRBV11-3 to TRBJ2-3; D perhaps matches TRBD2 (6 bases). Between the trimmed V and J ends, which lost 5 bases and 2 bases, there was a span of 17 bases. The V gene's germline CDR1 is SGHNT and CDR2 YENEEA. This CDR3 spans 16 amino acids. The CDR3 DNA is TGTGCCAGCAGCGACTTGGGGGGAAGGGACACAGATACGCAGTATTTT. Protein: CASSDLGGRDTDTQYF.

This clone was recorded once. The rearrangement joins TRBV7-2 to TRBJ2-1, with 7 bases matching TRBD2. Per the germline V gene, CDR1 is SGHTA and CDR2 is FQGNSA. The CDR3 has 13 residues. With V trimmed by 6 bases and J by 6 bases, 5 bases remained unmatched. The CDR3 sequence: CASRAGVINEQFF. CDR3 nucleotide sequence: TGTGCCAGCAGGGCGGGGGTGATCAATGAGCAGTTCTTC. The whole variable domain, filled in from reference TRBV7-2 and TRBJ2-1, reads GAGVSQSPSNKVTEKGKDVELRCDPISGHTALYWYRQSLGQGLEFLIYFQGNSAPDKSGLPSDRFSAERTGGSVSTLTIQRTQQEDSAVYLCASRAGVINEQFFGPGTRLTVL.